These T cell receptor beta chains were read from a single sample in a study of T cell changes during pregnancy in multiple sclerosis. TCRdb's copy holds only in-frame clones and misses some; the assay was immunoSEQ multiplex PCR. The table has about 72,000 clones, about nine tenths seen once. This material consisted of peripheral blood, taken in the third trimester of pregnancy. All receptors derive from a female donor in good health, enrolled as a control in a pregnancy study. Each CDR3 is given with its conserved first and last residue. Each record gives: D gene, clone size, V gene, J gene, CDR3 protein, CDR3 DNA. The D gene is left open where the match is weak. A clone size is listed for some rows: how often the clone was seen (once, few, many), or a class if it is expanded.

>TRBD1|.|TRBV7-2|TRBJ2-1
CASRDRVGNEQFF
TGTGCCAGCAGGGACAGGGTTGGCAATGAGCAGTTCTTC
>.|.|TRBV5-1|TRBJ1-1
CASRLTGEGEAFF
TGCGCCAGCAGGCTGACGGGGGAGGGTGAAGCTTTCTTT
>TRBD1|.|TRBV5-1|TRBJ2-5
CASSLRQGLKETQYF
TGCGCCAGCAGCCTTCGACAGGGTTTGAAAGAGACCCAGTACTTC
>.|.|TRBV5-1|TRBJ2-4
CASTRGEGSAKNIQYF
TGCGCCAGCACCCGGGGAGAGGGCTCAGCCAAAAACATTCAGTACTTC
>TRBD1|.|TRBV6-5|TRBJ1-6
CASSPTGTGRSPLHF
TGTGCCAGCAGCCCAACCGGGACAGGGAGGTCACCCCTCCACTTT
>TRBD1|.|TRBV10-3|TRBJ1-2
CAIRRTGGDINYGYTF
TGTGCCATCAGACGGACAGGGGGCGATATAAACTATGGCTACACCTTC
>.|.|TRBV9|TRBJ1-5
CASSPRAGNQPQHF
TGTGCCAGCAGCCCTCGGGCAGGGAATCAGCCCCAGCATTTT
>TRBD2|.|TRBV7-2|TRBJ2-1
CASSLAPSGGGGEQFF
TGTGCCAGCAGCTTAGCACCTAGCGGGGGAGGGGGGGAGCAGTTCTTC
>TRBD2|.|TRBV10-1|TRBJ2-1
CASSDGASGYNEQFF
TGCGCCAGCAGTGATGGGGCTAGCGGGTACAATGAGCAGTTCTTC
>TRBD1|once|TRBV10-3|TRBJ1-5
CATGGQGRGQPQHF
TGTGCCACGGGAGGACAGGGGAGAGGTCAGCCCCAGCATTTT
>TRBD2|.|TRBV4-1|TRBJ2-7
CASSPSRRLAGARFYEQYF
TGCGCCAGCAGCCCATCGAGGAGACTAGCGGGAGCCCGCTTCTACGAGCAGTACTTC
>TRBD1|.|TRBV7-2|TRBJ2-7
CASTRTGGYEQYF
TGTGCCAGCACCCGGACAGGGGGCTACGAGCAGTACTTC
>.|.|TRBV7-9|TRBJ1-2
CASAPWGSTYGYTF
TGTGCCAGCGCCCCTTGGGGCAGCACCTATGGCTACACCTTC
>TRBD1|.|TRBV5-1|TRBJ2-7
CASSRKDGDRDHEQYF
TGCGCCAGCAGCCGGAAAGACGGGGACAGGGACCACGAGCAGTACTTC
>.|.|TRBV21-1|TRBJ1-1
CASIRQGREAFF
TGTGCCAGCATACGACAGGGGAGAGAAGCTTTCTTT
>.|.|TRBV27|TRBJ1-5
CASSLGGQPQHF
TGTGCCAGCAGTTTGGGAGGGCAGCCCCAGCATTTT
>TRBD2|.|TRBV19|TRBJ2-3
CASGGRGSGRNTQYF
TGTGCCAGTGGGGGCCGTGGTAGCGGGAGAAATACGCAGTATTTT
>TRBD1|.|TRBV27|TRBJ1-5
CASSRDRGHQPQHF
TGTGCCAGCAGCCGGGACAGGGGGCACCAGCCCCAGCATTTT
>.|.|TRBV18|TRBJ2-3
CASSPGMPGSSTDTQYF
TGTGCCAGCTCACCCGGGATGCCGGGATCTAGCACAGATACGCAGTATTTT
>.|once|TRBV11-2|TRBJ2-7
CASSLSSYEQYF
TGTGCCAGCAGCCTAAGCTCCTACGAGCAGTACTTC
>.|once|TRBV6-1|TRBJ1-5
CASTLEGVRSQPQHF
TGTGCCAGCACCTTAGAGGGGGTACGCAGTCAGCCCCAGCATTTT
>.|.|TRBV27|TRBJ1-1
CASTSGRPNTEAFF
TGTGCCAGCACCTCGGGTCGACCGAACACTGAAGCTTTCTTT